This TCR beta chain was captured in a study of Graves' ophthalmopathy and Graves' hyperthyroidism. From RNA, the CDR3 regions of TCR beta chains were amplified and sequenced. HTBI primers were used in a first-round RT-PCR, which preceded a second-round multiplex PCR. TCRdb reprocessed the multiplex PCR reads via MiXCR and lists one record per CDR3 protein. The sample yields 650,000 to 900,000 distinct CDR3 sequences, 40% seen once. All donors with ophthalmopathy were recorded as having moderate-to-severe activity, CAS ≥3, NOSPECS ≥4 and a duration under 3 months. Other autoimmune diseases, uncontrolled infections, pregnancy and lactation each led to patient exclusion. Trimming cost V 6 bases and J 6 bases; bases outside gene matches: 6. The germline gives CDR1 SNHLY, CDR2 FYNNEI. This CDR3 has 14 residues.

The material sequenced was peripheral blood. The clonotype comes from an adult man with Graves' ophthalmopathy. The chain uses TRBV2 and TRBJ1-2; TRBD1 agrees at 11 bases. As DNA, the CDR3 is TGTGCCAGCAGCCAGCGGACAGGGGGCGATGGCTACACCTTC. Protein: CASSQRTGGDGYTF.